This T cell receptor (beta chain) derives from a study of human T cells and chemical hapten exposure. Study-wide background: The use of 2% DPC on around 2 cm by around 2 cm of upper inner arm skin constituted sensitization. Patients, a majority of them female, were diagnosed with alopecia areata, totalis or universalis.

Time point indicated: patch test 3, about 24 weeks after DPC sensitization. Treatment here: therapeutic diphenylcyclopropenone sensitization with weekly scalp DPC. Before extraction, the whole blood was not fractionated, and total RNA was taken from it. This clonotype was seen a handful of times. The antigen is undetermined. TCRdb recomputed calls from the RACE reads with MiXCR, one row per CDR3 protein. The sample lists fewer than 80,000 distinct CDR3 sequences; approximately 10% were seen once. Trimming removed 6 bases from V and 8 bases from J, with 16 bases in between. The CDR3 loop spans 14 amino acids. The V gene's germline CDR1 is SGHVS and CDR2 FQNEAQ. Study-level findings and limits: Among TCRs, those above 1 in 1000 frequency were unaffected by DPC sensitization.

This receptor was obtained from a woman aged 25 to 39 with alopecia areata. Some clones in this sample may be carry-over from other donors' samples. V usage is TRBV7-8 and J usage is TRBJ1-4; D call uncertain. The material was whole blood, obtained in connection with sensitization to the hapten diphenylcyclopropenone (DPC). The CDR3 here is CASSQNTGREKLFF. The CDR3 region has the DNA TGTGCCAGCAGTCAAAACACGGGAAGGGAAAAACTGTTTTTT.